A selection of T cell receptor beta chains follows, all from one sample in a study of immune cell composition in non-small cell lung cancer. Assay: immunoSEQ multiplex PCR; the TCRdb copy retains only in-frame clones and omits some. Counted here are approximately 5,800 clones, about 77% occurring once; the ten biggest clones make up 5.5% to 8%. The sample was lung tumor tissue. The receptors here all came from a human donor with non-small cell lung cancer. The CDR3 runs from the conserved cysteine through the conserved F or W. A D gene is named only where the DNA matches it firmly. The size of a clone is reported for some rows only, either as once, few or many, or as a class for expanded clones.

d_gene: TRBD2
v_gene: TRBV7-9
j_gene: TRBJ2-1
abundance: NA
CDR3nt: TGTGCCAGCAGCTTCAGCGGGGGGTACAATGAGCAGTTCTTC
CDR3aa: CASSFSGGYNEQFF

d_gene: NA
v_gene: TRBV28
j_gene: TRBJ2-7
abundance: NA
CDR3nt: TGTGCCAGCAGTCGCTCCGACGGATACGGGTCCTACGAGCAGTACTTC
CDR3aa: CASSRSDGYGSYEQYF

d_gene: NA
v_gene: TRBV5-4
j_gene: TRBJ1-1
abundance: NA
CDR3nt: TGTGCCAGCAGCTTGTATTCGGGGGGAGAAGCTTTCTTT
CDR3aa: CASSLYSGGEAFF

d_gene: TRBD1
v_gene: TRBV18
j_gene: TRBJ1-5
abundance: NA
CDR3nt: TGTGCCAGCTCAGGTACCGGGACAGGGGGGAATCAGCCCCAGCATTTT
CDR3aa: CASSGTGTGGNQPQHF

d_gene: NA
v_gene: TRBV19
j_gene: TRBJ1-2
abundance: NA
CDR3nt: TGTGCCAGTAGTCCATTGGGTGAAGGAGATGGCTACACCTTC
CDR3aa: CASSPLGEGDGYTF

d_gene: TRBD1
v_gene: TRBV6-6
j_gene: TRBJ2-1
abundance: NA
CDR3nt: TGTGCCAGCAGTTCGCATCCGGGACAGGGAGACAATGAGCAGTTCTTC
CDR3aa: CASSSHPGQGDNEQFF

d_gene: NA
v_gene: TRBV5-1
j_gene: TRBJ2-1
abundance: NA
CDR3nt: TGCGCCAGCAGCTTGGGGCGGGTTGAGCAGTTCTTC
CDR3aa: CASSLGRVEQFF

d_gene: NA
v_gene: TRBV5-6
j_gene: TRBJ1-1
abundance: NA
CDR3nt: TGTGCCAGCACCTCACTAGGGGGGGACACTGAAGCTTTCTTT
CDR3aa: CASTSLGGDTEAFF

d_gene: NA
v_gene: TRBV19
j_gene: TRBJ1-6
abundance: NA
CDR3nt: TGTGCCAGTAGTACCTCGGACCATGCGGGTTCACCCCTCCACTTT
CDR3aa: CASSTSDHAGSPLHF

d_gene: TRBD1
v_gene: TRBV5-5
j_gene: TRBJ2-1
abundance: NA
CDR3nt: TGTGCCAGCAGCGGAAACAGGGGCAATGAGCAGTTCTTC
CDR3aa: CASSGNRGNEQFF

d_gene: NA
v_gene: TRBV7-2
j_gene: TRBJ1-2
abundance: NA
CDR3nt: TGTGCCAGCAGCTTGCTCAGGGGCAGCGGAGGCTACACCTTC
CDR3aa: CASSLLRGSGGYTF

d_gene: NA
v_gene: TRBV6-4
j_gene: TRBJ2-6
abundance: once
CDR3nt: TGTGCCAGCAGTGAGGACTCTTCTGGGGCCAACGTCCTGACTTTC
CDR3aa: CASSEDSSGANVLTF

d_gene: TRBD1
v_gene: TRBV5-1
j_gene: TRBJ2-7
abundance: NA
CDR3nt: TGCGCCAGCAGCCCAGGACAGGGGGCGAAGTACGAGCAGTACTTC
CDR3aa: CASSPGQGAKYEQYF

d_gene: NA
v_gene: TRBV6-1
j_gene: TRBJ2-5
abundance: NA
CDR3nt: TGTGCCAGCAGTGATGAGGGAGGAGAGACCCAGTACTTC
CDR3aa: CASSDEGGETQYF

d_gene: TRBD1
v_gene: TRBV5-6
j_gene: TRBJ2-2
abundance: NA
CDR3nt: TGTGCCAGCATCAAGAGACAGGGATACACCGGGGAGCTGTTTTTT
CDR3aa: CASIKRQGYTGELFF

d_gene: NA
v_gene: TRBV7-2
j_gene: TRBJ2-3
abundance: NA
CDR3nt: TGTGCCAGCAGCCCCCTTACGGGGGTGGCAGATACGCAGTATTTT
CDR3aa: CASSPLTGVADTQYF

d_gene: NA
v_gene: TRBV5-4
j_gene: TRBJ1-4
abundance: few
CDR3nt: TGTGCCAGCAGCTTGCTACAGACGAATGAAAAACTGTTTTTT
CDR3aa: CASSLLQTNEKLFF

d_gene: TRBD1
v_gene: TRBV19
j_gene: TRBJ2-7
abundance: NA
CDR3nt: TGTGCCAGTAGTACCGGGACAGTTAACTACGAGCAGTACTTC
CDR3aa: CASSTGTVNYEQYF